This T cell receptor beta chain is from a study of T cell responses to AZD1222 COVID-19 vaccine. Study in general: Pooled together were second doses at about 4 or about 12 weeks.

As regards this clone: Its antigen is currently unknown.

Study findings and constraints: All repertoire sampling was performed exclusively after the peak T cell response. Donors in the cohort were predominantly white British and more often female, and clonal diversity was possibly underestimated.

The data were produced by immunoSEQ multiplex PCR, yet TCRdb's version contains in-frame clones alone and is incomplete. Among roughly 160,000 clones listed, 75% to 90% were seen once. This CDR3 is built from 13 residues. The V gene's germline CDR1 is MDHEN and CDR2 SYDVKM. V lost 5 bases to trimming and J lost 6 bases; unmatched junction nucleotides: 2. Sequences were derived from peripheral blood, sampled on day 0 of AZD1222 vaccination. This receptor was taken from an adult in good health. The chain couples TRBV28 to TRBJ1-1; 11 positions agree with TRBD1. Here the CDR3 DNA reads TGTGCCAGCAGTCGGGACAGGGGGGCTGAAGCTTTCTTT. Residues: CASSRDRGAEAFF.